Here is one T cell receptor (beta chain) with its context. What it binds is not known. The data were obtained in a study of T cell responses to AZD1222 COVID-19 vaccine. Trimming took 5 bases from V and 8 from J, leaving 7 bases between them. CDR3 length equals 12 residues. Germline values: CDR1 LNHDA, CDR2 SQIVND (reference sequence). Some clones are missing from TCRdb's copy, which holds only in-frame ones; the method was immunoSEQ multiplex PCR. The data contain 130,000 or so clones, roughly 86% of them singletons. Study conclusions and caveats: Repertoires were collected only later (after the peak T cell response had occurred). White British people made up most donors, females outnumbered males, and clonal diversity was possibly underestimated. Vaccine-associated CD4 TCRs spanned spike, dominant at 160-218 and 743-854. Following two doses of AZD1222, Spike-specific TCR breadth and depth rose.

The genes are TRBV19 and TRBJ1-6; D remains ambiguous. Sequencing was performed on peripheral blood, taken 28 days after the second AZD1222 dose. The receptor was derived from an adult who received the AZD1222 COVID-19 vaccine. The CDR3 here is CASSFGDSPLHF. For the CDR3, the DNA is TGTGCCAGTAGTTTCGGGGATTCACCCCTCCACTTT.